This passage covers 21 T cell receptor beta chains from one sample sequenced in a study of blood T cell repertoires in COVID-19. The protocol was immunoSEQ multiplex PCR, while the TCRdb copy is restricted to in-frame clones and leaves out a portion. The sample lists some 48,000 clones, 87% seen once, with 23% in the top ten. The sequenced material came from peripheral blood. These receptors all stem from a woman older than 75 in a cohort sampled during active or convalescent COVID-19.

V is TRBV2 and J is TRBJ1-2; weak D call: TRBD1 (5 bases). Trimming cost V 6 bases and J 12 bases, with 26 bases left between them. Per the germline V gene, CDR1 is SNHLY and CDR2 is FYNNEI. CDR3 size: 15 residues. Here the CDR3 reads CASRGVAEQAPLNTF. The CDR3 region has the DNA TGTGCCAGCAGAGGAGTGGCGGAACAGGCGCCTTTAAACACCTTC.

This clone was counted only a few times. The V call is TRBV3-1 (or the pseudogene TRBV3-2), the J call TRBJ1-2, with 7 bases fitting TRBD1. V lost 2 bases, J lost 8 bases, and 5 bases stayed unmatched. This CDR3 comprises 13 residues. From germline, CDR1 is LGHDT and CDR2 YNNKEL (reference sequence). This CDR3 is CASSQRTGRGYTF. The CDR3 nucleotides read TGTGCCAGCAGCCAAAGGACAGGCCGAGGCTACACCTTC.

J is TRBJ2-7 and V is TRBV9; a possible D gene is TRBD2 (6 bases). This CDR3 comprises 15 residues. Trimming took 4 bases from V and 1 from J, leaving 15 bases between them. The germline CDR1 and CDR2 sequences are SGDLS and YYNGEE. CDR3 DNA: TGTGCCAGCAGCCCCCACATAGCGGCTTCCTACGAGCAGTACTTC. Amino acids: CASSPHIAASYEQYF. The variable domain in full, with the rest retrieved from reference TRBV9 and TRBJ2-7, is DSGVTQTPKHLITATGQRVTLRCSPRSGDLSVYWYQQSLDQGLQFLIQYYNGEERAKGNILERFSAQQFPDLHSELNLSSLELGDSALYFCASSPHIAASYEQYFGPGTRLTVT.

This chain links TRBV11-2 with TRBJ1-2; the match to TRBD1 covers 8 bases. V lost 5 bases to trimming and J lost 0 bases; unmatched junction nucleotides: 5. The CDR3 is 15 residues long. Germline V gene lookup returns CDR1 SGHAT and CDR2 FQNNGV. The CDR3 spells CASSQGQVANYGYTF. The CDR3 region has the DNA TGTGCCAGCAGCCAGGGACAGGTAGCTAACTATGGCTACACCTTC.

This clone has only a few counts. CDR3 in amino acids: CASSVVWDRLSNTEAFF. In DNA, the CDR3 is TGTGCCAGCAGCGTAGTCTGGGACAGACTCTCGAACACTGAAGCTTTCTTT. The J gene is TRBJ1-1, the V gene TRBV9; 7 nucleotides match TRBD1. Looked up from germline, CDR1 is SGDLS and CDR2 is YYNGEE. The junction had 9 bases not matched to a gene; V was cut back by 0 bases and J by 1 base. This CDR3 is built from 17 residues.

CDR3 region: CASSLDIGLAAGEQFF. The CDR3, as DNA: TGTGCCAGCAGCTTAGATATTGGACTAGCTGCAGGGGAGCAGTTCTTC. This chain links TRBV11-3 with TRBJ2-1; 8 bases are a match to TRBD2. The CDR3 is 16 residues long. Per germline, CDR1 SGHNT and CDR2 YENEEA. Germline trimming cut 0 bases from V and 10 bases from J; bases unmatched to any gene: 11.

This clone has a handful of counts. This sequence joins TRBV7-9 and TRBJ2-2, with D possibly matching TRBD2 (5 bases). Trimming stripped 5 bases from V and 6 bases from J, with 16 bases between. The germline V gene has CDR1 SEHNR and CDR2 FQNEAQ (reference sequence). This CDR3 is 15 amino acids long. The CDR3 DNA sequence: TGTGCCAGCAGCCTAGGCTGGGAGTTGGCCGGGGAGCTGTTTTTT. It is translated as CASSLGWELAGELFF.

The CDR3 protein is CASSLRDRGVNEQFF. DNA for the CDR3: TGTGCCAGCAGCCTGAGGGACAGGGGGGTAAATGAGCAGTTCTTC. The chain combines TRBV14 with TRBJ2-1; the match to TRBD1 covers 11 bases. V was pared by 4 bases and J by 7 bases, with 6 bases of the junction left unmatched. The CDR3 extends over 15 amino acids. The V gene's germline CDR1 is SGHDN and CDR2 FVKESK.

The V call is TRBV19, the J call TRBJ1-1; 7 bases match TRBD1. Germline V gene lookup returns CDR1 LNHDA and CDR2 SQIVND (reference sequence). V lost 9 bases and J lost 0; bases outside the gene matches: 10. CDR3 length: 15 residues. The CDR3 DNA sequence: TGTGCCAGCCCGACCCGGGACAGCGTGAACACTGAAGCTTTCTTT. Its translation is CASPTRDSVNTEAFF.

The gene calls are TRBV12-3 or TRBV12-4 and TRBJ2-7; D ambiguous. V was clipped by 6 bases and J by 2 bases, with 8 bases between them. This CDR3 has 12 amino acids. The CDR3 nucleotides are TGTGCCAGCAGCCCGTATACCTACGAGCAGTACTTC. Translated, it gives CASSPYTYEQYF.

In this sample, this clone turned up once. This same CDR3 is encoded by further DNA sequences in the sample. The V and J genes are TRBV7-2 and TRBJ2-2; 9 nucleotides line up with TRBD1. Germline CDR1 reads SGHTA; CDR2 reads FQGNSA. CDR3 length equals 15 residues. After removal of 5 bases from V and 2 bases from J, the junction contained 3 bases not matched to a gene. The CDR3 loop reads CASSPTGGNTGELFF. The CDR3 nucleotides read TGTGCCAGCAGCCCCACAGGGGGCAACACCGGGGAGCTGTTTTTT.

V and J are TRBV27 and TRBJ2-7, with D possibly matching TRBD1 (5 bases). Germline CDR1 and CDR2: MNHEY and SMNVEV (reference sequence). V was shortened by 1 base and J by 2 bases, with 9 bases between the two germline ends. The CDR3 sequence is 14 residues long. This CDR3 is CASSLFQGAYEQYF. In DNA form, the CDR3 reads TGTGCCAGCAGTTTATTCCAGGGTGCCTACGAGCAGTACTTC.

The rearrangement links TRBV19 to TRBJ1-5, with D possibly matching TRBD1 (6 bases). This CDR3 comprises 14 residues. CDR1 LNHDA and CDR2 SQIVND come from the germline V gene (reference sequence). V lost 2 bases to trimming and J lost 10 bases, with 15 bases between them. Here the CDR3 DNA reads TGTGCCAGTAGTATACAAGGGGGTGGAGGCCCCCAGCATTTT. This codes for CASSIQGGGGPQHF. Drawing the rest from reference TRBV19 and TRBJ1-5, the complete variable domain is DGGITQSPKYLFRKEGQNVTLSCEQNLNHDAMYWYRQDPGQGLRLIYYSQIVNDFQKGDIAEGYSVSREKKESFPLTVTSAQKNPTAFYLCASSIQGGGGPQHFGDGTRLSIL.

The chain couples TRBV6-5 to TRBJ2-7; 10 bases match TRBD2. In germline, CDR1 is MNHEY, CDR2 SVGAGI. The CDR3 has 14 residues. Unmatched junction bases numbered 7, after V lost 5 bases and J lost 6 bases. CDR3: CASSPLAGAFEQYF. For the CDR3, the DNA is TGTGCCAGCAGTCCGCTAGCGGGAGCTTTCGAGCAGTACTTC.

V gene TRBV5-1 combines with J gene TRBJ2-7; no firm D call. This CDR3 comprises 14 residues. Germline CDR1 and CDR2: SGHRS and YFSETQ. The V and J ends lost 1 base and 0 bases respectively, with 8 bases between them. CDR3 sequence (DNA): TGCGCCAGCAGCTTGCTAACCGACTCCTACGAGCAGTACTTC. Amino acids: CASSLLTDSYEQYF.

This clone showed up just once. V and J are TRBV20-1 and TRBJ2-3; D ambiguous. This CDR3 spans 10 amino acids. V lost 7 bases and J 6 bases, leaving 8 bases between the germline ends. Germline V lookup: CDR1 DFQATT, CDR2 SNEGSKA (reference sequence). CDR3 loop: CSVGADTQYF. The CDR3 region has the DNA TGCAGTGTAGGAGCTGATACGCAGTATTTT.

The rearrangement joins TRBV5-1 to TRBJ2-3; 8 nucleotides agree with TRBD2. V lost 0 bases, J lost 4 bases, and 7 bases stayed unmatched. This CDR3 spans 16 amino acids. The germline V gene has CDR1 SGHRS and CDR2 YFSETQ. The CDR3 loop reads CASSLGRAGGSDTQYF. The CDR3 DNA follows: TGCGCCAGCAGCTTGGGACGTGCGGGGGGTTCAGATACGCAGTATTTT.

V usage is TRBV6-2 or TRBV6-3 and J usage is TRBJ1-1, with D perhaps matching TRBD1 (5 bases). Germline V gives CDR1 MNHEY, CDR2 SVGEGT. Trimming stripped 2 bases from V and 4 bases from J, with 17 bases between. CDR3 length: 16 residues. The CDR3 loop reads CASSYNPGGVGTEAFF. CDR3 nucleotide sequence: TGTGCCAGCAGTTACAATCCAGGAGGGGTGGGCACTGAAGCTTTCTTT.

The J gene is TRBJ2-1, the V gene TRBV5-1; 11 positions agree with TRBD2. The CDR3 length is 20 residues. Germline CDR1 is SGHRS and CDR2 is YFSETQ. The trim removed 1 base at V and 4 bases at J, leaving 16 bases unmatched. The CDR3 reads CASSLHSSGGPLGFYNEQFF. Written as DNA, the CDR3 is TGCGCCAGCAGCTTGCATTCTAGCGGGGGGCCTCTCGGATTTTACAATGAGCAGTTCTTC.

The chain employs TRBV11-2 and TRBJ2-7, with 9 bases identical to TRBD1. This CDR3 has 15 residues. Trimming took 5 bases from V and 4 from J; bases not matched to a gene: 9. Germline CDR1 is SGHAT and CDR2 is FQNNGV. The CDR3 bases are TGTGCCAGCAGCCGGGACAGGGTTTCGTTTTACGAGCAGTACTTC. This gives the protein CASSRDRVSFYEQYF.

J is TRBJ2-7 and V is TRBV11-3, with 8 bases that match TRBD1. This CDR3 contains 13 residues. V was clipped by 5 bases and J by 9 bases; unmatched bases: 9. Germline V CDR1 and CDR2: SGHNT, YENEEA. Written as DNA, the CDR3 is TGTGCCAGCAGCAAACCAGGACAGGGTCGGCAGTACTTC. This encodes CASSKPGQGRQYF. Looking up the rest from reference TRBV11-3 and TRBJ2-7 gives the full variable domain: EAGVVQSPRYKIIEKKQPVAFWCNPISGHNTLYWYLQNLGQGPELLIRYENEEAVDDSQLPKDRFSAERLKGVDSTLKIQPAELGDSAVYLCASSKPGQGRQYFGPGTRLTVT.